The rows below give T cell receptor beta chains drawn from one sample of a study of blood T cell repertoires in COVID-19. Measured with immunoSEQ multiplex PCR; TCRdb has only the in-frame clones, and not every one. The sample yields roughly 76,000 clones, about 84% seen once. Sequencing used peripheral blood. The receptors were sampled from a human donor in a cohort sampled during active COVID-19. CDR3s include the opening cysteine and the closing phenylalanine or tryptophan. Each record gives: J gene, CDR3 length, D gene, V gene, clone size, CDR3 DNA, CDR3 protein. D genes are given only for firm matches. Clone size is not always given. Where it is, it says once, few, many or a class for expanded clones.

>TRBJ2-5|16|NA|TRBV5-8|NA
TGTGCCAGCAGCTCACTAAAACAGGGTGGTCAAGAGACCCAGTACTTC
CASSSLKQGGQETQYF
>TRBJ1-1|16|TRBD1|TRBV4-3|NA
TGCGCCAGCAGCCAAGACCCAAGGACAGGGAGGACTGAAGCTTTCTTT
CASSQDPRTGRTEAFF
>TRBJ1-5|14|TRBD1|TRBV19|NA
TGTGCCAGTGCCGGGACAGGACTATATCAGCCCCAGCATTTT
CASAGTGLYQPQHF
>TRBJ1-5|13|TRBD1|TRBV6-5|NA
TGTGCCAGCAACACGGACAGGGATCAGCCCCAGCATTTT
CASNTDRDQPQHF
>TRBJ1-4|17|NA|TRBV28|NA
TGTGCCAGCAGTGCCGTCATAGAGGTTGCAACTAATGAAAAACTGTTTTTT
CASSAVIEVATNEKLFF
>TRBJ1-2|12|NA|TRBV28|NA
TGTGCCAGCAGTTCCATCAACTATGGCTACACCTTC
CASSSINYGYTF
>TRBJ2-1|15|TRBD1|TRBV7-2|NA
TGTGCCAGCAGCGAGGGGGCCCCGGCGTATAATGAGCAGTTCTTC
CASSEGAPAYNEQFF
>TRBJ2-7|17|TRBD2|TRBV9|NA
TGTGCCAGCAGCGTAGGGACTAGCGGGAATATTCTTAACGAGCAGTACTTC
CASSVGTSGNILNEQYF
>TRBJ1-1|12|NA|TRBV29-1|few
TGCAGCGTTGAAGTGACAGCCACTGAAGCTTTCTTT
CSVEVTATEAFF
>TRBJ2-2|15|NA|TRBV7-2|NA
TGTGCCAGCAGCTCTCCACGCGTCGTGGCCGGGGAGCTGTTTTTT
CASSSPRVVAGELFF
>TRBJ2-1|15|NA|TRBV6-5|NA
TGTGCCAGCAGTCTCGGACTTGCAAAGGGCATTGAGCAGTTCTTC
CASSLGLAKGIEQFF
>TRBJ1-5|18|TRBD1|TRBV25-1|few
TGTGCCAGCAGTGAATCCGCTCCGGGACAGGGGGCTAATCAGCCCCAGCATTTT
CASSESAPGQGANQPQHF
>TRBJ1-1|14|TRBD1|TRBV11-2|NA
TGTGCCAGCAGCTTAGATGGACAGGGACGGGAAGCTTTCTTT
CASSLDGQGREAFF
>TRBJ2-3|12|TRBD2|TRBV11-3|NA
TGTGCCAGCAGCTTAGTGGGGGGGACGCAGTATTTT
CASSLVGGTQYF
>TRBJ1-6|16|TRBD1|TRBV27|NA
TGTGCCAGCAGTAATCCGGGACAGGGCCTCGTGGCACCCCTCCACTTT
CASSNPGQGLVAPLHF
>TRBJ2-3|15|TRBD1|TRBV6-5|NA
TGTGCCAGCAGTTTCGACAGGGATAGCACAGATACGCAGTATTTT
CASSFDRDSTDTQYF
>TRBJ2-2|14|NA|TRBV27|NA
TGTGCCAGCAGTTTAGAGAGACTCCCCGGGGAGCTGTTTTTT
CASSLERLPGELFF
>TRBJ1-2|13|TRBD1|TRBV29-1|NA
TGCAGCGGTACGACAGGGGGTGTCTATGGCTACACCTTC
CSGTTGGVYGYTF
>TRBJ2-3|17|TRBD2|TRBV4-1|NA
TGCGCCAGCAGCCCGGGACTAGCGGGAGGGCCGACAGATACGCAGTATTTT
CASSPGLAGGPTDTQYF
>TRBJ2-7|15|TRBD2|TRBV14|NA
TGTGCCAGCAGCCAACCCGGGACTAGGCGCTACGAGCAGTACTTC
CASSQPGTRRYEQYF
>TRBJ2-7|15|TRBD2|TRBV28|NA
TGTGCCAGCAGTTTATTGGCTAGCGGGAGCTACGAGCAGTACTTC
CASSLLASGSYEQYF
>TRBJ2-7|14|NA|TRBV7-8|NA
TGTGCCAGCAGCCTAGGGGGGGACTCCTACGAGCAGTACTTC
CASSLGGDSYEQYF
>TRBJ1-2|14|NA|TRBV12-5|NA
TGTGCTAGACCCCCCCGGGGGTATGGCTATGGCTACACCTTC
CARPPRGYGYGYTF
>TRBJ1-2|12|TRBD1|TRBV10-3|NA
TGTGCCAGCGTGGGACAGGGAGACGGCTACACCTTC
CASVGQGDGYTF
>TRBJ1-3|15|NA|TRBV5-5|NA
TGTGCCAGCAGGTTAGGACAAGACTCTGGAAACACCATATATTTT
CASRLGQDSGNTIYF
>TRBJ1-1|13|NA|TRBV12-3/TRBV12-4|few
TGTGCCAGCAGCTTCGGGGGGAACACTGAAGCTTTCTTT
CASSFGGNTEAFF
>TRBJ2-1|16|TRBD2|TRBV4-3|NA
TGCGCCAGCAGCCAAGATTATAGCGGGCTTCACAATGAGCAGTTCTTC
CASSQDYSGLHNEQFF
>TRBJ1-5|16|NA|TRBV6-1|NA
TGTGCCAGCAGTGACAAGCGTGGAGGGCCCGATCAGCCCCAGCATTTT
CASSDKRGGPDQPQHF
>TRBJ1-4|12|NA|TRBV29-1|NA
TGCAGCGTTCGAGGCAGTGCTGAAAAACTGTTTTTT
CSVRGSAEKLFF
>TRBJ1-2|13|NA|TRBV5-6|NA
TGTGCCAGCAGCTTGGGCCCCCCAGATGGCTACACCTTC
CASSLGPPDGYTF
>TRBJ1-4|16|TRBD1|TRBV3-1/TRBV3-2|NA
TGTGCCAGCAGCCAGGGGACAGGGGAGCGAAGGGAAAAACTGTTTTTT
CASSQGTGERREKLFF
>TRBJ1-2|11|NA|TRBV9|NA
TGTGCCAGCAGCCCAACAGGGGGCTACACCTTC
CASSPTGGYTF
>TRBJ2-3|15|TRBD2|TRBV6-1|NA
TGTGCCAGCAGTGAGGGCGGGAGGGCCTCAGATACGCAGTATTTT
CASSEGGRASDTQYF
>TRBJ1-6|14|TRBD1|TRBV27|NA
TGTGCCAGCAGCCCACGACAGGGCCATTCACCCCTCCACTTT
CASSPRQGHSPLHF
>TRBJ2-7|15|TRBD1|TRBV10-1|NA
TGCGCCAGCAGTGAGTCGAAGGGACAGACCTACGAGCAGTACTTC
CASSESKGQTYEQYF
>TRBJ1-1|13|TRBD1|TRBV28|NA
TGTGCCAGCAGTTTACGCCGGGACAGGGGAGCTTTCTTT
CASSLRRDRGAFF
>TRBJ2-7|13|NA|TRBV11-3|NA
TGTGCCAGCAGCCCGCTGGACAGCTACGAGCAGTACTTC
CASSPLDSYEQYF